Below, 19 T cell receptor beta chains from the same sample are listed, as sequenced in a study of CXCR3-negative and CXCR3-positive naive CD8 T cells. Overall study findings and caveats: A higher hydrophobicity marked the TRB CDR3s of CXCR3-positive naive cells versus CXCR3-negative naive cells.

These receptors' targets are unknown. UMI-labeled 5' RACE TRB cDNA libraries were prepared from the cells. From its re-call of the 5' RACE reads, TCRdb lists each CDR3 protein once, without DNA. Its table records about 120,000 distinct CDR3 sequences. The material sequenced was naive CXCR3+ CD8+ T cells from blood. Subset here: CD45RO-CCR7+CD27+CD95- naive CD8+ T cells expressing CXCR3 (TNR3+). The receptors come from a human donor in good health. Some clones in this sample may be carry-over from other donors' samples.

The chain joins TRBV4-1 to TRBJ1-5. This CDR3 contains 15 residues. The germline V gene has CDR1 MGHRA and CDR2 YSYEKL. The CDR3 sequence is CASSQAPANNQPQHF.

V gene TRBV29-1 combines with J gene TRBJ2-1; the D gene TCRdb calls, TRBD1, cannot be checked with no DNA. CDR3 length equals 14 residues. Germline V CDR1 and CDR2: SQVTM, ANQGSEA. CDR3 sequence: CSEMRQGNYNEQFF.

This rearrangement joins TRBV9 to TRBJ2-2; without DNA, the TCRdb call of TRBD2 cannot be checked. Germline V CDR1 and CDR2: SGDLS, YYNGEE. The CDR3 length is 16 residues. This CDR3 reads CASSVARRGNTGELFF.

The chain recombines TRBV6-2 or TRBV6-3 with TRBJ2-3; as DNA is missing, the TRBD1 call by TCRdb cannot be tested. The CDR3 has 18 amino acids. Germline CDR1 MNHEY, CDR2 SVGEGT. The CDR3 spells CASSYAGLQGISTDTQYF.

V is TRBV3-1 and J is TRBJ1-1; TCRdb calls TRBD1, which cannot be checked without DNA. In germline, CDR1 is LGHDT, CDR2 YNNKEL (reference sequence). The CDR3 totals 17 residues. CDR3: CASSQDRKDTGDAEAFF. The complete variable domain, with remaining parts taken from reference TRBV3-1 and TRBJ1-1, reads DTAVSQTPKYLVTQMGNDKSIKCEQNLGHDTMYWYKQDSKKFLKIMFSYNNKELIINETVPNRFSPKSPDKAHLNLHINSLELGDSAVYFCASSQDRKDTGDAEAFFGQGTRLTVV.

This chain connects TRBV6-5 to TRBJ2-1; TCRdb selects TRBD1, and the lack of DNA leaves this call unchecked. Germline V gene sequence: CDR1 MNHEY, CDR2 SVGAGI. The CDR3 covers 13 residues. The CDR3 here is CASSYGTDNEQFF.

The chain links TRBV7-9 to TRBJ2-1; as DNA is missing, the TRBD2 call by TCRdb cannot be tested. Germline V gene data show CDR1 as SEHNR and CDR2 as FQNEAQ (reference sequence). The CDR3 length is 13 residues. The CDR3 loop reads CASEGLAGGEQFF. Full variable domain (missing parts from reference TRBV7-9 and TRBJ2-1): DTGVSQNPRHKITKRGQNVTFRCDPISEHNRLYWYRQTLGQGPEFLTYFQNEAQLEKSRLLSDRFSAERPKGSFSTLEIQRTEQGDSAMYLCASEGLAGGEQFFGPGTRLTVL.

The genes are TRBV29-1 and TRBJ2-5; TCRdb's D call of TRBD1 is untestable without DNA. From germline, CDR1 is SQVTM and CDR2 ANQGSEA. The CDR3 runs to 11 residues. CDR3 sequence reads: CSVPAMETQYF.

V gene TRBV19 combines with J gene TRBJ1-1; TCRdb's D gene call, TRBD1, goes unchecked for lack of DNA. CDR3 length: 17 residues. Germline CDR1 LNHDA, CDR2 SQIVND (reference sequence). The chain's CDR3 is CASSIDPPMGRNTEAFF.

The chain employs TRBV29-1 and TRBJ2-1; there is no DNA to check the TCRdb D call of TRBD1. The CDR3 spans 11 residues. Germline V gives CDR1 SQVTM, CDR2 ANQGSEA. The CDR3 is CSVVSRNEQFF.

The chain recombines TRBV6-6 with TRBJ2-7; TCRdb outputs TRBD2, but without DNA this stays unchecked. This CDR3 contains 17 residues. Germline CDR1 and CDR2: MNHNY and SVGAGI (reference sequence). This CDR3 reads CASSLTLPGTEFYEQYF.

The chain combines TRBV6-2 or TRBV6-3 with TRBJ2-6; the D call from TCRdb, TRBD1, cannot be confirmed without DNA. This CDR3 comprises 14 residues. CDR1 and CDR2 (germline): MNHEY, SVGEGT. This CDR3 reads CASSYGGGANVLTF.

This chain connects TRBV7-6 to TRBJ1-5; TCRdb picks TRBD1, but there is no DNA to check that call. The CDR3 runs 15 residues. Germline-derived CDR1 and CDR2 are SGHVS and FNYEAQ. CDR3 loop: CASSLGGSPNQPQHF.

J is TRBJ2-7 and V is TRBV15; TCRdb names TRBD1, which stays unverified in the absence of DNA. Germline assignment: CDR1 LNHNV and CDR2 YYDKDF (reference sequence). CDR3 length: 15 amino acids. The chain's CDR3 is CATSGATGSAYEQYF.

J is TRBJ2-7 and V is TRBV7-9; TCRdb indicates TRBD1, and absent DNA this call remains unverified. This CDR3 has 16 residues. Germline CDR1 and CDR2: SEHNR and FQNEAQ (reference sequence). This CDR3 is CASSFPPGWGTYERYF.

The V call is TRBV7-3, the J call TRBJ1-1. In germline, CDR1 is SGHTA, CDR2 FQGTGA. The CDR3 is 17 residues long. This chain's CDR3 is CASSEWNRGRLNTEAFF.

V usage is TRBV28 and J usage is TRBJ2-2; without DNA, the TCRdb call of TRBD1 cannot be checked. This CDR3 region has 15 residues. Germline V gene lookup returns CDR1 MDHEN and CDR2 SYDVKM. CDR3 sequence: CASSVTGANTGELFF.

The V gene is TRBV6-2 or TRBV6-3, the J gene TRBJ2-3; TCRdb proposes TRBD1, but this gene call is untestable without DNA. CDR1 MNHEY and CDR2 SVGEGT come from the germline V gene. This CDR3 is built from 18 residues. The CDR3 here is CASSRRDRGIHSTDTQYF.

V usage is TRBV7-9 and J usage is TRBJ2-7; as DNA is missing, the TRBD1 call by TCRdb cannot be tested. Germline-derived CDR1 and CDR2 are SEHNR and FQNEAQ (reference sequence). The CDR3 runs 13 residues. CDR3 sequence reads: CASSSQQGYEQYF.